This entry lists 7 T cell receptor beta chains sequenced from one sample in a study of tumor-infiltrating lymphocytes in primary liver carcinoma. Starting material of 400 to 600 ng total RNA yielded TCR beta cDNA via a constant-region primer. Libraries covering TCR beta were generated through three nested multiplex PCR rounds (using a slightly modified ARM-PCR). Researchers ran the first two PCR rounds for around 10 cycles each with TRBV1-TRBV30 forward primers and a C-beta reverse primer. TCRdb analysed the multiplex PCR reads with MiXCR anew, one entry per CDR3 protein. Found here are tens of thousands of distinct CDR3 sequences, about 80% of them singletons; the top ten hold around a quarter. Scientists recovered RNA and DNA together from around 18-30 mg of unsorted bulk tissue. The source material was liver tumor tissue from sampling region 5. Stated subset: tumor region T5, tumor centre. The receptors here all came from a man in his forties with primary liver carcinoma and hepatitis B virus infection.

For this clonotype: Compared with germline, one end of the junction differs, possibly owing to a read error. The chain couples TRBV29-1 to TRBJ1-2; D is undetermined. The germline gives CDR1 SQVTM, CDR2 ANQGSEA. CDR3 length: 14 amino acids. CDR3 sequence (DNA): TGCAGCGTCAAGTTTGTACAGTCGATCTATGGCTATACTTTC. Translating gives CSVKFVQSIYGYTF.

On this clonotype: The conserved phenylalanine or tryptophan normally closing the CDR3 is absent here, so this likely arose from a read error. The CDR3 DNA sequence: TGTGCCATCAGTAACCCGTCCACTGAAGCTTTCCTT. Protein sequence: CAISNPSTEAFL. The genes are TRBV10-3 and TRBJ1-1; D call uncertain. The CDR3 has 12 residues. V lost 5 bases and J 4 bases, leaving 8 bases between the germline ends. Germline V gene data show CDR1 as ENHRY and CDR2 as SYGVKD.

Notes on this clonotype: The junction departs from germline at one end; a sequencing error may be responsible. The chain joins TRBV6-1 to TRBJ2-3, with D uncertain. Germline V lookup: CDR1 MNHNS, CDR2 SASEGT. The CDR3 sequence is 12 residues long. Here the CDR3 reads CASKPGTDTQYF. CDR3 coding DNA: TGTGCCAGCAAGCCTGGCACTGATACGCAGTATTTT.

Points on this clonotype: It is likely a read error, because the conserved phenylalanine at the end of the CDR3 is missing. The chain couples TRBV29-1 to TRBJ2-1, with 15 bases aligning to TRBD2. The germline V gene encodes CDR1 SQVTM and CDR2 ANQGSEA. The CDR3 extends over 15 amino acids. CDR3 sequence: CSVGLAGGFYNEQFL. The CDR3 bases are TGCAGTGTTGGACTAGCGGGGGGGTTCTACAATGAGCAGTTCTTA.

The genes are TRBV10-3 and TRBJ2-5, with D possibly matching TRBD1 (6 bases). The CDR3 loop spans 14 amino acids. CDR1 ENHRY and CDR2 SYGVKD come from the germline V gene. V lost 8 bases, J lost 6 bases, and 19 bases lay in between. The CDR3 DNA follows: TGTGCCATCGGAGTGGGGGCCCTACAAAAGACCCAGTACTTC. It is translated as CAIGVGALQKTQYF.

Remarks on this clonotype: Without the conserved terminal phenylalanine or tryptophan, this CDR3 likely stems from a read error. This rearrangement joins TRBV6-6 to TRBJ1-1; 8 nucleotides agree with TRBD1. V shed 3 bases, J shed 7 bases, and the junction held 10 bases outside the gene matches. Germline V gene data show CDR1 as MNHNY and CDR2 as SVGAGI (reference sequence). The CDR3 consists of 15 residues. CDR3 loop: CASSYPTGGMDEAFL. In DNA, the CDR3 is TGTGCCAGCAGTTATCCAACAGGGGGTATGGATGAAGCTTTCCTT.

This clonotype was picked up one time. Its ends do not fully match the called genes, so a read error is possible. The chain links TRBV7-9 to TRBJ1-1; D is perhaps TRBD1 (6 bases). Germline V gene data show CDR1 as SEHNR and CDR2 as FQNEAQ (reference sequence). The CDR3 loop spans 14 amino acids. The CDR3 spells CVSSSQQGSSEAFF. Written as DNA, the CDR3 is TGTGTCAGCAGCTCTCAACAGGGCTCCTCTGAAGCTTTCTTT.